A single sample is the source of the 20 T cell receptor beta chains below, sequenced in a study of cytomegalovirus exposure and HLA in healthy donors. Some clones are missing from TCRdb's copy, which holds only in-frame ones; the method was immunoSEQ multiplex PCR. Of about 64,000 clones listed, 75% to 90% are singletons. Sequencing was performed on PBMCs. The receptors originated from a woman under 30 in good health and CMV-seronegative.

The chain combines TRBV5-6 with TRBJ1-2; 7 bases agree with TRBD1. Germline CDR1 and CDR2: SGHDT and YYEEEE. V dropped 0 bases and J dropped 8; count of bases not matched to a gene: 4. This CDR3 is 13 amino acids long. The CDR3 DNA reads TGTGCCAGCAGCTTGGGGACAGGAAGCGGCTACACCTTC. Its protein is CASSLGTGSGYTF. Full variable domain (remainder filled in from reference TRBV5-6 and TRBJ1-2): DAGVTQSPTHLIKTRGQQVTLRCSPKSGHDTVSWYQQALGQGPQFIFQYYEEEERQRGNFPDRFSGHQFPNYSSELNVNALLLGDSALYLCASSLGTGSGYTFGSGTRLTVV.

The chain recombines TRBV19 with TRBJ1-1; TRBD1 matches at 7 bases. Per germline, CDR1 LNHDA and CDR2 SQIVND (reference sequence). The CDR3 extends over 14 amino acids. V was pared by 4 bases and J by 3 bases, with 5 bases of the junction left unmatched. The CDR3 region has the DNA TGTGCCAGTAGTAACCGGGACAGACACACTGAAGCTTTCTTT. It specifies CASSNRDRHTEAFF.

This sequence joins TRBV6-4 and TRBJ2-1; 8 bases are a match to TRBD2. Germline V gene data show CDR1 as MRHNA and CDR2 as SNTAGT. V shed 5 bases, J shed 8 bases, and the junction held 8 bases outside the gene matches. This CDR3 is 14 amino acids long. The CDR3 spells CASSIERESDEQFF. The CDR3 DNA follows: TGTGCCAGCAGTATAGAGCGGGAGTCCGATGAGCAGTTCTTC.

This chain connects TRBV10-1 to TRBJ1-1, with 10 positions matching TRBD1. The CDR3 runs 13 residues. Germline assignment: CDR1 WNHNN and CDR2 SYGVQD (reference sequence). V lost 2 bases to trimming and J lost 7 bases; unmatched junction nucleotides: 1. The CDR3 region is CASSEGTGVEAFF. The DNA for the CDR3 is TGCGCCAGCAGTGAGGGGACAGGGGTTGAAGCTTTCTTT.

This sequence joins TRBV30 and TRBJ2-2; D is possibly TRBD2 (6 bases). Deletions cut 5 bases from V and 5 bases from J, with 18 bases between. CDR3 size: 15 residues. Germline V CDR1 and CDR2: GTSNPN, SVGIG (reference sequence). Written as DNA, the CDR3 is TGTGCCTGGTGTTCTATGAGCCGGGGGACCGGGGAGCTGTTTTTT. This codes for CAWCSMSRGTGELFF.

The rearrangement uses TRBV28 and TRBJ1-3; D gene uncertain. Germline V gives CDR1 MDHEN, CDR2 SYDVKM. The CDR3 has 17 residues. V was shortened by 2 bases and J by 0 bases, with 14 bases between the two germline ends. Here the CDR3 reads CASSLSSLTNSGNTIYF. In DNA form, the CDR3 reads TGTGCCAGCAGTTTAAGTTCTTTGACTAACTCTGGAAACACCATATATTTT.

The chain is built from TRBV13 and TRBJ2-7; 8 bases are a match to TRBD1. Germline values: CDR1 PRHDT, CDR2 FYEKMQ (reference sequence). V lost 0 bases, J lost 1 base, and 2 bases stayed unmatched. The CDR3 consists of 15 residues. The CDR3 DNA reads TGTGCCAGCAGCTTAGGGACAGGGGCTTCCTACGAGCAGTACTTC. It yields the protein CASSLGTGASYEQYF.

The chain uses TRBV25-1 and TRBJ2-3, with a tentative D call TRBD2 (6 bases). The CDR3 is made up of 18 amino acids. V was trimmed by 0 bases and J by 2 bases, leaving 18 bases between them. Germline lookup yields CDR1 MGHDK and CDR2 SYGVNS. CDR3 residues: CASSEYGGTRRITDTQYF. In nucleotides, the CDR3 is TGTGCCAGCAGTGAATATGGGGGGACTCGAAGGATCACAGATACGCAGTATTTT.

The chain has TRBV7-2 and TRBJ1-4; D is unclear. This CDR3 comprises 14 residues. Germline assignment: CDR1 SGHTA and CDR2 FQGNSA. Trimming took 1 base from V and 7 from J, leaving 10 bases between them. CDR3: CASSLGGSIEKLFF. The CDR3 DNA reads as TGTGCCAGCAGCTTAGGAGGTTCGATTGAAAAACTGTTTTTT.

The rearrangement links TRBV7-8 to TRBJ2-1, with TRBD2 matching 8 bases. Germline V lookup: CDR1 SGHVS, CDR2 FQNEAQ. The CDR3 sequence is 15 residues long. V was clipped by 2 bases and J by 2 bases; unmatched bases: 2. The CDR3 DNA reads as TGTGCCAGCAGCTTACGGGAGGGGCCCTACAATGAGCAGTTCTTC. Amino acid sequence: CASSLREGPYNEQFF.

The chain carries TRBV7-2 and TRBJ2-1; TRBD2 aligns across 13 bases. CDR1 and CDR2 from the germline V gene are SGHTA and FQGNSA. The CDR3 has 15 amino acids. The V segment lost 7 bases and the J segment 6 bases; nucleotides outside the gene matches: 6. The CDR3 loop reads CASIIRTSGSNEQFF. The DNA for the CDR3 is TGTGCCAGCATTATCAGGACTAGCGGGAGCAATGAGCAGTTCTTC.

The V and J genes are TRBV4-2 and TRBJ2-4, with D tentatively TRBD2 (5 bases). Looked up from germline, CDR1 is LGHNA and CDR2 is YNFKEQ. The CDR3 has 17 amino acids. V was pared by 1 base and J by 8 bases, with 21 bases between. In nucleotides, the CDR3 is TGTGCCAGCAGCCAAGTCGCCCCCGGGGAAAATGGGGACATTCAGTACTTC. Residues: CASSQVAPGENGDIQYF.

The sample holds one count of this clone. The chain uses TRBV6-1 and TRBJ1-1; the match to TRBD1 covers 7 bases. Germline V gene lookup returns CDR1 MNHNS and CDR2 SASEGT. CDR3 length: 13 amino acids. V lost 6 bases, J lost 5 bases, and 6 bases stayed unmatched. The CDR3 sequence: CASRHRGWTEAFF. As DNA, the CDR3 is TGTGCCAGCAGGCACAGGGGATGGACTGAAGCTTTCTTT.

The chain is built from TRBV4-3 and TRBJ2-1; 8 positions match TRBD2. CDR1 and CDR2 from the germline V gene are LGHNA and YSLEER. After removal of 0 bases from V and 4 bases from J, the junction contained 11 bases not matched to a gene. The CDR3 spans 18 residues. The CDR3 coding sequence is TGCGCCAGCAGCCAAGATTGGGGTACGGGGGGGCGTTACAATGAGCAGTTCTTC. Protein: CASSQDWGTGGRYNEQFF.

V usage is TRBV7-2 and J usage is TRBJ2-5; D may be TRBD2 (5 bases). The germline gives CDR1 SGHTA, CDR2 FQGNSA. The CDR3 is made up of 14 amino acids. V was cut by 2 bases and J by 5 bases, with 12 bases left in between. The CDR3 sequence: CASSLLAMGETQYF. The CDR3 region has the DNA TGTGCCAGCAGCTTATTAGCGATGGGGGAGACCCAGTACTTC.

This clone was seen a single time. The chain employs TRBV13 and TRBJ2-3; D remains ambiguous. Per the germline V gene, CDR1 is PRHDT and CDR2 is FYEKMQ (reference sequence). Trimming pared 3 bases from V and 2 bases from J, leaving 18 bases between. The CDR3 contains 17 residues. CDR3 DNA: TGTGCCAGCAGCTTTCGGATGGAGCGCTTACTCACAGATACGCAGTATTTT. As protein: CASSFRMERLLTDTQYF.

The chain couples TRBV12-5 to TRBJ2-7; D call uncertain. The V end was cut by 1 base, the J end by 9 bases, with 19 bases between. The CDR3 loop spans 15 amino acids. The V gene's germline CDR1 is LGHNT and CDR2 FRNRAP. The CDR3 protein is CASGLGSAFGFGQYF. In DNA, the CDR3 is TGTGCTAGTGGTTTGGGAAGCGCCTTCGGTTTCGGGCAGTACTTC.

This chain connects TRBV4-1 to TRBJ2-7, with TRBD2 as a possible D gene (6 bases). The CDR3 totals 18 residues. Per germline, CDR1 MGHRA and CDR2 YSYEKL. V was trimmed by 1 base and J by 4 bases, leaving 23 bases between them. The CDR3 region is CASSQVLLGPGVDYEQYF. CDR3 DNA sequence: TGCGCCAGCAGCCAAGTACTATTAGGCCCGGGGGTTGATTACGAGCAGTACTTC.

The chain has TRBV9 and TRBJ1-1; weak D call: TRBD1 (5 bases). Deletions cut 4 bases from V and 5 bases from J, with 12 bases between. Germline V gene data show CDR1 as SGDLS and CDR2 as YYNGEE. The CDR3 spans 13 residues. The CDR3: CASSLGGGTEAFF. The CDR3 coding sequence is TGTGCCAGCAGCCTTGGGGGGGGAACTGAAGCTTTCTTT.

The V gene is TRBV21-1, the J gene TRBJ1-5; TRBD1, the table's D call, lacks a check against the DNA. TRBV21-1 is a listed pseudogene. The CDR3 is made up of 12 amino acids. The DNA of the CDR3 is TGTGCCAGCAGAGAACAGGCTCAGCCCCAGCATTTT. This sequence encodes CASREQAQPQHF.